A single sample is the source of the 15 T cell receptor beta chains below, sequenced in a study of OX40 agonist ivuxolimab in advanced cancers. Repertoires were generated with immunoSEQ multiplex PCR, while TCRdb's copy carries only in-frame clones and drops some. The sample yields 15,000 to 25,000 clones, about 77% seen once. The sample in question was CD4+ or CD8+ T cells sorted from blood, obtained in a trial of the OX40 agonist ivuxolimab. The receptors originated from an adult with an advanced solid tumor such as melanoma, head and neck, liver or kidney cancer.

The rearrangement joins TRBV5-6 to TRBJ2-7, with D uncertain. Per the germline V gene, CDR1 is SGHDT and CDR2 is YYEEEE. Trimming took off 1 base at V and 7 bases at J, with 12 bases between the two ends. This CDR3 region has 13 residues. CDR3: CASSLFDSREQYF. DNA for the CDR3: TGTGCCAGCAGCTTGTTCGACTCTAGGGAGCAGTACTTC. The full variable domain, its missing parts supplied by reference TRBV5-6 and TRBJ2-7, is DAGVTQSPTHLIKTRGQQVTLRCSPKSGHDTVSWYQQALGQGPQFIFQYYEEEERQRGNFPDRFSGHQFPNYSSELNVNALLLGDSALYLCASSLFDSREQYFGPGTRLTVT.

This clone was detected only once. The V call is TRBV30, the J call TRBJ1-2; a possible D gene is TRBD1 (5 bases). Germline values: CDR1 GTSNPN, CDR2 SVGIG (reference sequence). CDR3 size: 14 residues. The V and J ends lost 1 base and 1 base respectively, with 10 bases between them. CDR3 protein: CAWSGPGLNYGYTF. The CDR3 region has the DNA TGTGCCTGGAGTGGCCCGGGACTTAACTATGGCTACACCTTC.

The V and J genes are TRBV5-1 and TRBJ1-1; D remains ambiguous. The CDR3 loop spans 14 amino acids. Germline-derived CDR1 and CDR2 are SGHRS and YFSETQ. Trimming left V 0 bases short and J 5 bases short, with 11 bases between. CDR3 nucleotides: TGCGCCAGCAGCTTGGCCGAGGTTTGGACTGAAGCTTTCTTT. Its translation: CASSLAEVWTEAFF.

The V and J genes are TRBV27 and TRBJ2-5; TRBD2 aligns across 9 bases. Per the germline V gene, CDR1 is MNHEY and CDR2 is SMNVEV (reference sequence). The length of the CDR3 is 15 residues. V trimming: 2 bases; J trimming: 2 bases; junction bases outside the gene matches: 3. The CDR3: CASSLLAGIQETQYF. The CDR3 bases are TGTGCCAGCAGTTTACTAGCGGGGATACAAGAGACCCAGTACTTC.

The chain employs TRBV4-2 and TRBJ2-1; 14 positions agree with TRBD2. V was pared by 1 base and J by 4 bases, with 0 bases of the junction left unmatched. The CDR3 sequence is 16 residues long. Germline V gene data show CDR1 as LGHNA and CDR2 as YNFKEQ. CDR3 loop: CASSQGTSGGYNEQFF. CDR3 sequence (DNA): TGTGCCAGCAGCCAAGGGACTAGCGGGGGGTACAATGAGCAGTTCTTC.

This clone came up a few times. The chain links TRBV6-6 to TRBJ2-3; D possibly corresponds to TRBD2 (5 bases). The CDR3 contains 13 residues. Trimming stripped 0 bases from V and 11 bases from J, with 12 bases between. Germline values: CDR1 MNHNY, CDR2 SVGAGI (reference sequence). The CDR3 protein is CASSYSSASMQYF. As DNA, the CDR3 is TGTGCCAGCAGTTACTCTAGCGCATCAATGCAGTATTTT.

CDR3 DNA sequence: TGTGCCAGCAGCGAGACAGGGTCAAACGAGCAGTACTTC. This gives the protein CASSETGSNEQYF. This chain uses TRBV7-6 with TRBJ2-7; 7 bases match TRBD1. The CDR3 totals 13 residues. J was trimmed by 5 bases and V by 5 bases; bases with no gene match: 6. The germline gives CDR1 SGHVS, CDR2 FNYEAQ.

This sequence joins TRBV29-1 and TRBJ2-1, with 9 bases identical to TRBD1. The ends lost 7 bases at V and 6 bases at J; junction bases unmatched: 10. CDR1 SQVTM and CDR2 ANQGSEA come from the germline V gene. The CDR3 length is 14 residues. CDR3 coding DNA: TGCAGCGAACGAACAGGGGGCAGTCCCAATGAGCAGTTCTTC. It is translated as CSERTGGSPNEQFF.

V and J are TRBV9 and TRBJ2-6; D is ambiguous. This CDR3 has 18 amino acids. Between the trimmed V and J ends, which lost 0 bases and 0 bases, there was a span of 13 bases. CDR1 is SGDLS and CDR2 is YYNGEE in the germline V gene. In DNA, the CDR3 is TGTGCCAGCAGCGTAGTGGCCAGGTTTAGCTCTGGGGCCAACGTCCTGACTTTC. Protein sequence: CASSVVARFSSGANVLTF.

The chain is built from TRBV15 and TRBJ1-4, with 9 bases matching TRBD1. V was clipped by 5 bases and J by 9 bases; unmatched bases: 13. The length of the CDR3 is 16 residues. Looked up from germline, CDR1 is LNHNV and CDR2 is YYDKDF (reference sequence). The CDR3 nucleotides are TGTGCCACCAGCGGGTTAACAGGGGGCGCCAGTCAAAAACTGTTTTTT. Protein: CATSGLTGGASQKLFF.

This clone has only a few counts. CDR3 coding DNA: TGTGCCAGCAGTCAGAGCGGGGGTAATTCACCCCTCCACTTT. This gives the protein CASSQSGGNSPLHF. This chain connects TRBV28 to TRBJ1-6, with D perhaps TRBD1 (5 bases). V was pared by 5 bases and J by 6 bases, with 11 bases between. CDR3 size: 14 residues. The germline gives CDR1 MDHEN, CDR2 SYDVKM.

This CDR3 is CASSLAGQNQPQHF. CDR3 in DNA: TGTGCCAGCAGCTTAGCGGGACAGAATCAGCCCCAGCATTTT. The chain joins TRBV7-9 to TRBJ1-5, with TRBD1 matching over 7 bases. The V gene end was trimmed by 0 bases and the J gene end by 4 bases; junction bases not matched to a gene: 0. Germline lookup yields CDR1 SEHNR and CDR2 FQNEAQ (reference sequence). The CDR3 length is 14 residues.

The rearrangement links TRBV28 to TRBJ1-5, with no clear D. The CDR3 loop spans 13 amino acids. Germline assignment: CDR1 MDHEN and CDR2 SYDVKM. Between the trimmed V and J ends, which lost 2 bases and 3 bases, there was a span of 5 bases. CDR3 sequence reads: CASSLGPNQPQHF. CDR3 nucleotides: TGTGCCAGCAGTTTAGGTCCCAATCAGCCCCAGCATTTT. Full variable domain (remainder filled in from reference TRBV28 and TRBJ1-5): DVKVTQSSRYLVKRTGEKVFLECVQDMDHENMFWYRQDPGLGLRLIYFSYDVKMKEKGDIPEGYSVSREKKERFSLILESASTNQTSMYLCASSLGPNQPQHFGDGTRLSIL.

The chain uses TRBV29-1 and TRBJ2-3; D possibly corresponds to TRBD1 (6 bases). The germline V gene has CDR1 SQVTM and CDR2 ANQGSEA. Trimming cost V 2 bases and J 4 bases, with 16 bases left between them. The CDR3 has 15 amino acids. CDR3 DNA sequence: TGCAGCGTTGAACCAACAGGGACGACCGCAGATACGCAGTATTTT. It yields the protein CSVEPTGTTADTQYF.

The chain carries TRBV4-2 and TRBJ1-1; weak D call: TRBD1 (6 bases). Trimming shortened V by 1 base and J by 1 base, and 10 bases separated the two germline ends. The CDR3 covers 15 residues. Germline CDR1 reads LGHNA; CDR2 reads YNFKEQ. The CDR3 region is CASSQGTGTNTEAFF. CDR3 nucleotide sequence: TGTGCCAGCAGCCAAGGTACAGGGACGAACACTGAAGCTTTCTTT.